What follows are 4 T cell receptor beta chains derived from one specimen sequenced in a study of blood T cell repertoires in COVID-19. TCRdb's copy holds only in-frame clones and misses some; the assay was immunoSEQ multiplex PCR. Of approximately 260,000 clones listed, approximately 90% are singletons. The sequenced sample was peripheral blood. All receptors come from a man between 18 and 29 years old with active or convalescent COVID-19.

This chain uses TRBV29-1 with TRBJ2-1; TRBD1 matches 8 bases. V was pared by 4 bases and J by 4 bases, with 3 bases of the junction left unmatched. The CDR3 is 13 residues long. Germline CDR1 and CDR2: SQVTM and ANQGSEA. CDR3 nucleotides: TGCAGCGTTGGGACAGGGCCATACAATGAGCAGTTCTTC. Its translation: CSVGTGPYNEQFF.

The genes are TRBV20-1 and TRBJ2-5, with unresolved D. CDR3 length: 11 residues. The V and J ends lost 3 bases and 14 bases respectively, with 16 bases between them. From germline, CDR1 is DFQATT and CDR2 SNEGSKA (reference sequence). The CDR3 sequence: CSARTREFSYF. The CDR3 DNA follows: TGCAGTGCTAGGACTCGTGAGTTCTCCTACTTC.

The CDR3 DNA reads TGTGCCAGCAGTTGGGGGGGGCATGAAAAACTGTTTTTT. It specifies CASSWGGHEKLFF. The gene calls are TRBV12-3 or TRBV12-4 and TRBJ1-4; D is possibly TRBD1 (6 bases). The CDR3 is 13 residues long. V lost 4 bases and J lost 6, with 9 bases in between.

V usage is TRBV11-1 and J usage is TRBJ2-3; D not resolved. This CDR3 region has 17 residues. Germline CDR1 SGHAT, CDR2 FQDESV (reference sequence). V lost 0 bases and J 0 bases, leaving 13 bases between the germline ends. The CDR3 sequence: CASSLAPSSTSTDTQYF. The CDR3 DNA sequence: TGTGCCAGCAGCTTAGCCCCGTCATCCACTAGCACAGATACGCAGTATTTT.